This T cell receptor beta chain was identified in a study of blood T cell repertoires in COVID-19. Background on the study: Acute-phase and convalescent COVID-19 samples originated in the United States, Italy and Spain.

The CDR3 covers 15 residues. The V gene's germline CDR1 is MDHEN and CDR2 SYDVKM. Trimming left V 6 bases short and J 9 bases short, with 21 bases between. The cohort comprised adults aged about 18 to 90 years residing in about two dozen US areas. Participants had their cohort set by participant-reported clinical history. The protocol was immunoSEQ multiplex PCR, while the TCRdb copy is restricted to in-frame clones and leaves out a portion. The sample contains about 140,000 clones, approximately 80% of which appear only once. This clone was seen only a few times. The chain links TRBV28 to TRBJ1-5; D is uncertain. Sequencing was carried out using PBMCs or T cells enriched from blood (not recorded which). This receptor was identified in a woman aged 18-30 years who had been exposed to COVID-19. In DNA, the CDR3 is TGTGCCAGCAGACTTCCAGGTGGTAATAATGGGCCCCAGCATTTT. Protein sequence: CASRLPGGNNGPQHF.